Listed below are T cell receptor beta chains from one sample, sequenced in a study of T cells in localized non-small cell lung cancer. The assay was immunoSEQ multiplex PCR, and TCRdb's table has in-frame clones only and misses some. The table shows about 33,000 clones, with 85% to 95% occurring only once. Sequencing used peripheral blood, obtained before any cancer treatment. Source of these receptors: a female donor aged 60 or older with stage I lung adenocarcinoma. CDR3s include the opening cysteine and the closing phenylalanine or tryptophan. The D gene is left open where the match is weak. A row's size may be missing; if present it is once, few, many or a size class.

CDR3 DNA: TGTGCCAGCAGCTCCCAGGGGTTGGGGAACACTGAAGCTTTCTTT; CDR3 protein: CASSSQGLGNTEAFF; clone size: -; V gene: TRBV5-4; D gene: -; J gene: TRBJ1-1
CDR3 DNA: TGTGCCAGCAGCCAGATGAGGGGGAGGAACACTGAAGCTTTCTTT; CDR3 protein: CASSQMRGRNTEAFF; clone size: once; V gene: TRBV14; D gene: -; J gene: TRBJ1-1
CDR3 DNA: TGTGCCAGCAGGGGGGGCGGCCTAGCGGGCCCAATTACACACAATGAGCAGTTCTTC; CDR3 protein: CASRGGGLAGPITHNEQFF; clone size: -; V gene: TRBV11-2; D gene: TRBD2; J gene: TRBJ2-1
CDR3 DNA: TGTGCCAGCAGCTCCAATAGGGGGACTCTAATACCCAACACTGAAGCTTTCTTT; CDR3 protein: CASSSNRGTLIPNTEAFF; clone size: -; V gene: TRBV7-9; D gene: -; J gene: TRBJ1-1
CDR3 DNA: TGTGCCAGCAGCATCGGTGTAGCGGGATGGGGGGAGACCCAGTACTTC; CDR3 protein: CASSIGVAGWGETQYF; clone size: -; V gene: TRBV9; D gene: TRBD2; J gene: TRBJ2-5
CDR3 DNA: TGTGCCGGGGGGGACAGGTCCAATTCACCCCTCCACTTT; CDR3 protein: CAGGDRSNSPLHF; clone size: -; V gene: TRBV6-1; D gene: TRBD1; J gene: TRBJ1-6
CDR3 DNA: TGTGCCAGCAGCCCCGGACAGAGCACAGATACGCAGTATTTT; CDR3 protein: CASSPGQSTDTQYF; clone size: once; V gene: TRBV7-2; D gene: -; J gene: TRBJ2-3
CDR3 DNA: TGTGCCAGCAGCTTAGATCTCGTGGGGGTCGGGACAGATACGCAGTATTTT; CDR3 protein: CASSLDLVGVGTDTQYF; clone size: -; V gene: TRBV11-2; D gene: -; J gene: TRBJ2-3
CDR3 DNA: TGTGCCAGCAGGTCACAATCGAACACTGAAGCTTTCTTT; CDR3 protein: CASRSQSNTEAFF; clone size: -; V gene: TRBV25-1; D gene: -; J gene: TRBJ1-1
CDR3 DNA: TGTGCCAGCAGCCCGCAGGACGGCTCCTACGAGCAGTACTTC; CDR3 protein: CASSPQDGSYEQYF; clone size: -; V gene: TRBV4-2; D gene: -; J gene: TRBJ2-7
CDR3 DNA: TGCAGCGTTGAAGGGACCCAGGGACAGGGAGAGACCGGGGAGCTGTTTTTT; CDR3 protein: CSVEGTQGQGETGELFF; clone size: -; V gene: TRBV29-1; D gene: TRBD1; J gene: TRBJ2-2
CDR3 DNA: TGTGCCAGCAGTCCCCTACTCCTTTCGACCCTCGGGGCTAATTCACCCCTCCACTTT; CDR3 protein: CASSPLLLSTLGANSPLHF; clone size: once; V gene: TRBV2; D gene: -; J gene: TRBJ1-6
CDR3 DNA: TGTGCCAGTACCTCCTCTTGGGGCACCTACAATGAGCAGTTCTTC; CDR3 protein: CASTSSWGTYNEQFF; clone size: once; V gene: TRBV19; D gene: -; J gene: TRBJ2-1
CDR3 DNA: TGTGCCAGCAGTGAAGAAGGGACAGGGTGGTACGAGCAGTACTTC; CDR3 protein: CASSEEGTGWYEQYF; clone size: -; V gene: TRBV25-1; D gene: TRBD1; J gene: TRBJ2-7
CDR3 DNA: TGTGCCAGCAGTTACAGGGGGTACGCAGATACGCAGTATTTT; CDR3 protein: CASSYRGYADTQYF; clone size: -; V gene: TRBV28; D gene: TRBD1; J gene: TRBJ2-3
CDR3 DNA: TGTGCCAGCAGCCCATGGGGTCTAACCCGTCAAGAGACCCAGTACTTC; CDR3 protein: CASSPWGLTRQETQYF; clone size: -; V gene: TRBV13; D gene: -; J gene: TRBJ2-5
CDR3 DNA: TGTGCCAGCAGTTTTCCGGGTGTGGAAAAACTGTTTTTT; CDR3 protein: CASSFPGVEKLFF; clone size: -; V gene: TRBV28; D gene: -; J gene: TRBJ1-4
CDR3 DNA: TGTGCCAGCAGCCGGCGGGGGGGCACCGGGGAGCTGTTTTTT; CDR3 protein: CASSRRGGTGELFF; clone size: -; V gene: TRBV4-2; D gene: TRBD2; J gene: TRBJ2-2
CDR3 DNA: TGTGCCAGCAGTCGGACTAGCGGCACAGATACGCAGTATTTT; CDR3 protein: CASSRTSGTDTQYF; clone size: -; V gene: TRBV6-6; D gene: TRBD2; J gene: TRBJ2-3
CDR3 DNA: TGTGCCAGCAGCTCCCGTGGAGCGGGGGGGTATCGTGAGCAGTTCTTC; CDR3 protein: CASSSRGAGGYREQFF; clone size: -; V gene: TRBV5-5; D gene: TRBD2; J gene: TRBJ2-1
CDR3 DNA: TGTGCCAGCAGCCCAACTAGGGCGGGAGCGGATGAGCAGTTCTTC; CDR3 protein: CASSPTRAGADEQFF; clone size: -; V gene: TRBV7-7; D gene: TRBD2; J gene: TRBJ2-1
CDR3 DNA: TGTGCCAGCAGCATACCGGGAAACTATGGCTACACCTTC; CDR3 protein: CASSIPGNYGYTF; clone size: -; V gene: TRBV6-1; D gene: -; J gene: TRBJ1-2
CDR3 DNA: TGTGCCAGTAGTCCCCTTCTGGGACAGGGCACCTACGAGCAGTACTTC; CDR3 protein: CASSPLLGQGTYEQYF; clone size: -; V gene: TRBV19; D gene: TRBD1; J gene: TRBJ2-7
CDR3 DNA: TGTGCCAGTAGTAATCCATCCAGGGGCGCGGAAGCTTTCTTT; CDR3 protein: CASSNPSRGAEAFF; clone size: -; V gene: TRBV19; D gene: -; J gene: TRBJ1-1
CDR3 DNA: TGTGCCACCAGTCCGTCGCTCTCAGCCTACAATGAGCAGTTCTTC; CDR3 protein: CATSPSLSAYNEQFF; clone size: -; V gene: TRBV15; D gene: -; J gene: TRBJ2-1
CDR3 DNA: TGCAGCGTTAGCGGGGGGGTTAATGAGCAGTTCTTC; CDR3 protein: CSVSGGVNEQFF; clone size: -; V gene: TRBV29-1; D gene: TRBD2; J gene: TRBJ2-1
CDR3 DNA: TGCGCCAGCAGCCAAGGCCGGGCGGGGGGCCGTATAGATACGCAGTATTTT; CDR3 protein: CASSQGRAGGRIDTQYF; clone size: once; V gene: TRBV4-1; D gene: TRBD2; J gene: TRBJ2-3
CDR3 DNA: TGTGCCAGCTCACCCACAGGGTACAATGAGCAGTTCTTC; CDR3 protein: CASSPTGYNEQFF; clone size: -; V gene: TRBV18; D gene: -; J gene: TRBJ2-1
CDR3 DNA: TGTGCCAGCAGCTTGTACAGACAGGGAGGCTACAATGAGCAGTTCTTC; CDR3 protein: CASSLYRQGGYNEQFF; clone size: -; V gene: TRBV5-4; D gene: -; J gene: TRBJ2-1
CDR3 DNA: TGTGCCAGCAGCCAAGACGCGGCGGGTCCCGGGGAGCTGTTTTTT; CDR3 protein: CASSQDAAGPGELFF; clone size: -; V gene: TRBV4-2; D gene: -; J gene: TRBJ2-2
CDR3 DNA: TGTGCCAGCAGTTACCGGGACAGGGCGAGAAACACCATATATTTT; CDR3 protein: CASSYRDRARNTIYF; clone size: -; V gene: TRBV28; D gene: TRBD1; J gene: TRBJ1-3
CDR3 DNA: TGTGCCAGCAGCTTGAGCGCAGTTGGGGGCGAGCAGTACTTC; CDR3 protein: CASSLSAVGGEQYF; clone size: once; V gene: TRBV11-2; D gene: -; J gene: TRBJ2-7
CDR3 DNA: TGTGCCAGCAGCTTAGATCCGAGCGGCGCATACAATGAGCAGTTCTTC; CDR3 protein: CASSLDPSGAYNEQFF; clone size: -; V gene: TRBV11-3; D gene: -; J gene: TRBJ2-1
CDR3 DNA: TGCGCCAGCAGCCAAGAGGGGCAGGGAAATGGCTACACCTTC; CDR3 protein: CASSQEGQGNGYTF; clone size: -; V gene: TRBV4-1; D gene: -; J gene: TRBJ1-2
CDR3 DNA: TGTGCCAGCAAGTTTAGGACAGGGGGCGCAGACGAGCAGTACTTC; CDR3 protein: CASKFRTGGADEQYF; clone size: -; V gene: TRBV5-8; D gene: TRBD1; J gene: TRBJ2-7
CDR3 DNA: TGTGCCAGCAGCCAAGAGGCAGGGAATAATTCACCCCTCCACTTT; CDR3 protein: CASSQEAGNNSPLHF; clone size: -; V gene: TRBV4-2; D gene: -; J gene: TRBJ1-6
CDR3 DNA: TGTGCCAGCAGCTTGCAAAGGCCCGGCACCGGGGAGCTGTTTTTT; CDR3 protein: CASSLQRPGTGELFF; clone size: -; V gene: TRBV7-3; D gene: -; J gene: TRBJ2-2
CDR3 DNA: TGTGCCAGCAGTCCCCGGGCGAGCGGGGTCCGGGGGGAGCAGTTCTTC; CDR3 protein: CASSPRASGVRGEQFF; clone size: -; V gene: TRBV28; D gene: TRBD2; J gene: TRBJ2-1
CDR3 DNA: TGCAGCGTGTCCTTTGGGGACTCCGGGGCCAACGTCCTGACTTTC; CDR3 protein: CSVSFGDSGANVLTF; clone size: -; V gene: TRBV29-1; D gene: -; J gene: TRBJ2-6
CDR3 DNA: TGTGCCAGCACCCTACTTGCGGGGGGCTACACCTTC; CDR3 protein: CASTLLAGGYTF; clone size: -; V gene: TRBV11-2; D gene: -; J gene: TRBJ1-2
CDR3 DNA: TGTGCCAGCAGCCAAGTGGCTAGCGGGGGCCCCACAGATACGCAGTATTTT; CDR3 protein: CASSQVASGGPTDTQYF; clone size: -; V gene: TRBV4-2; D gene: TRBD2; J gene: TRBJ2-3
CDR3 DNA: TGTGCCACCAGCAGAGACCGTGCCCTTCCTAGCGGGGCGCCCTACGAGCAGTACTTC; CDR3 protein: CATSRDRALPSGAPYEQYF; clone size: -; V gene: TRBV15; D gene: TRBD2; J gene: TRBJ2-7
CDR3 DNA: TGTGCCAGTAGTAGGGACAAGAACACTGAAGCTTTCTTT; CDR3 protein: CASSRDKNTEAFF; clone size: -; V gene: TRBV19; D gene: -; J gene: TRBJ1-1
CDR3 DNA: TGTGCCAGCAGTTACCTTACTGAAGCTTTCTTT; CDR3 protein: CASSYLTEAFF; clone size: once; V gene: TRBV6-5; D gene: -; J gene: TRBJ1-1
CDR3 DNA: TGTGCCAGCAGCGAGGGGCTGGGGGGCATTCAGCCCCAGCATTTT; CDR3 protein: CASSEGLGGIQPQHF; clone size: -; V gene: TRBV11-2; D gene: -; J gene: TRBJ1-5
CDR3 DNA: TGTGCCAGCAGCGGGACACCTGAACGCTATGGCTACACCTTC; CDR3 protein: CASSGTPERYGYTF; clone size: -; V gene: TRBV9; D gene: -; J gene: TRBJ1-2
CDR3 DNA: TGTGCCAGCAGCCCCAATGGGCGGGGGCTGCCCCTTGAAGCTTTCTTT; CDR3 protein: CASSPNGRGLPLEAFF; clone size: -; V gene: TRBV11-2; D gene: -; J gene: TRBJ1-1
CDR3 DNA: TGTGCCAGCAGGCTTACTAGCGGGGGGTTCACCGGGGAGCTGTTTTTT; CDR3 protein: CASRLTSGGFTGELFF; clone size: -; V gene: TRBV2; D gene: TRBD2; J gene: TRBJ2-2
CDR3 DNA: TGTGCCAGCAGCCAAGTCCCCCATTCGAGCTCCTACGAGCAGTACTTC; CDR3 protein: CASSQVPHSSSYEQYF; clone size: once; V gene: TRBV14; D gene: -; J gene: TRBJ2-7
CDR3 DNA: TGCGCCAGCAGCTTGGCGGGGGTAATGAACACTGAAGCTTTCTTT; CDR3 protein: CASSLAGVMNTEAFF; clone size: -; V gene: TRBV5-1; D gene: -; J gene: TRBJ1-1